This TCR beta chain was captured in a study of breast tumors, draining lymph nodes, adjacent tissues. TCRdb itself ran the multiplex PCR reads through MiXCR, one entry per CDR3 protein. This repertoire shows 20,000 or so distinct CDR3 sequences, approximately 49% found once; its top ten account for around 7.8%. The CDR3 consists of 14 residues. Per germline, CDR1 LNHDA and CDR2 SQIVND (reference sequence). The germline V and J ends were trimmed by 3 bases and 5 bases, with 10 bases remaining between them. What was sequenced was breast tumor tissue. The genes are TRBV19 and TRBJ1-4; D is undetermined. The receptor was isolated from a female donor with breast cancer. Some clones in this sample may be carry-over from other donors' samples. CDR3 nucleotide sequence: TGTGCCAGTAGTATCCTGGGTTCAAATGAAAAACTGTTTTTT. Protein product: CASSILGSNEKLFF.